Below, 10 T cell receptor beta chains from the same sample are listed, as sequenced in a study of blood T cell repertoires in COVID-19 (TCRdb year 2020). The library was made by the immunoSEQ multiplex PCR assay. What TCRdb holds here is the immuneACCESS table cut down to in-frame rearrangements. Part of the clones is not present; checked against another copy, under half of the missing clones reflect an unresolved V gene, and the others are unexplained. The sample table contains 230,000 or so clones; only one count was recorded for around 86% of them. The top ten hold over 3% of the sample. Sequenced input: PBMCs or T cells enriched from blood (not recorded which). The receptors shown here come from a woman aged 40 to 55 with acute COVID-19.

The chain has TRBV5-1 and TRBJ1-2, with 10 bases fitting TRBD1. Looked up from germline, CDR1 is SGHRS and CDR2 is YFSETQ. This CDR3 is 16 amino acids long. The ends lost 0 bases at V and 2 bases at J; junction bases unmatched: 4. This chain's CDR3 is CASSLDPGQGNYGYTF. The CDR3 nucleotides are TGCGCCAGCAGCTTGGACCCGGGACAGGGGAACTATGGCTACACCTTC. The whole variable domain, filled in from reference TRBV5-1 and TRBJ1-2, reads KAGVTQTPRYLIKTRGQQVTLSCSPISGHRSVSWYQQTPGQGLQFLFEYFSETQRNKGNFPGRFSGRQFSNSRSEMNVSTLELGDSALYLCASSLDPGQGNYGYTFGSGTRLTVV.

This chain links TRBV11-2 with TRBJ1-2; D gene ambiguous. This CDR3 has 14 residues. Germline V lookup: CDR1 SGHAT, CDR2 FQNNGV. Trimming cost V 3 bases and J 1 base, with 9 bases left between them. CDR3 DNA sequence: TGTGCCAGCAGCTTTGGAGGGAGTAACTATGGCTACACCTTC. It translates to CASSFGGSNYGYTF. Combining the CDR3 with reference TRBV11-2 and TRBJ1-2 gives the whole variable domain EAGVAQSPRYKIIEKRQSVAFWCNPISGHATLYWYQQILGQGPKLLIQFQNNGVVDDSQLPKDRFSAERLKGVDSTLKIQPAKLEDSAVYLCASSFGGSNYGYTFGSGTRLTVV.

This chain joins TRBV5-1 and TRBJ2-5; 7 nucleotides match TRBD1. The ends lost 0 bases at V and 5 bases at J; junction bases unmatched: 4. Germline assignment: CDR1 SGHRS and CDR2 YFSETQ. The CDR3 has 14 residues. CDR3 sequence (DNA): TGCGCCAGCAGCTTGGGGGACAGAGGGGAGACCCAGTACTTC. Amino acids: CASSLGDRGETQYF.

V gene TRBV5-1 combines with J gene TRBJ1-3; 9 nucleotides align to TRBD1. Looked up from germline, CDR1 is SGHRS and CDR2 is YFSETQ. The CDR3 totals 15 residues. Trimming cost V 0 bases and J 6 bases; bases outside gene matches: 4. The CDR3 DNA sequence: TGCGCCAGCAGCTTGGGGGACAGGGATCTAAACACCATATATTTT. It yields the protein CASSLGDRDLNTIYF.

This clone was seen repeatedly, ten times or more. This chain links TRBV11-3 with TRBJ2-2, with D maybe TRBD2 (6 bases). CDR1 and CDR2 (germline): SGHNT, YENEEA. V was clipped by 6 bases and J by 1 base, with 12 bases between them. The CDR3 runs 15 residues. CDR3 nucleotides: TGTGCCAGCAGACGGGGGACGGTGAACACCGGGGAGCTGTTTTTT. This codes for CASRRGTVNTGELFF.

The chain employs TRBV3-1 (or the pseudogene TRBV3-2) and TRBJ1-1, with 7 bases matching TRBD1. The CDR3 loop spans 14 amino acids. V dropped 6 bases and J dropped 5; count of bases not matched to a gene: 9. Looked up from germline, CDR1 is LGHDT and CDR2 is YNNKEL (reference sequence). The CDR3 DNA is TGTGCCAGCAGTCCCAAACAGGGGAATACTGAAGCTTTCTTT. Translated, it gives CASSPKQGNTEAFF.

This chain joins TRBV12-3 or TRBV12-4 and TRBJ2-5; the D is unclear. CDR3 length equals 12 residues. V was clipped by 5 bases and J by 2 bases, with 6 bases between them. The CDR3 nucleotides are TGTGCCAGCAGTCTAACTCAAGAGACCCAGTACTTC. Protein: CASSLTQETQYF.

The V and J genes are TRBV29-1 and TRBJ1-4; 8 nucleotides align to TRBD1. Losses at the gene ends were 4 bases for V and 5 bases for J; bases not matched to a gene: 3. Germline V gene lookup returns CDR1 SQVTM and CDR2 ANQGSEA. The length of the CDR3 is 13 residues. CDR3: CSVAGGLNEKLFF. CDR3 DNA: TGCAGCGTTGCAGGGGGCCTAAATGAAAAACTGTTTTTT.

This chain links TRBV6-5 with TRBJ1-2; possible D gene TRBD1, 6 bases. Germline V gene data show CDR1 as MNHEY and CDR2 as SVGAGI. Between the trimmed V and J ends, which lost 6 bases and 6 bases, there was a span of 17 bases. The CDR3 extends over 14 amino acids. CDR3 bases: TGTGCCAGCAGACCCCTAAACAGGGAAGATGGCTACACCTTC. Translating gives CASRPLNREDGYTF.

The chain couples TRBV7-9 to TRBJ1-2; D gene unclear. The CDR3 sequence is 16 residues long. The V gene's germline CDR1 is SEHNR and CDR2 FQNEAQ (reference sequence). The V and J ends lost 1 base and 4 bases respectively, with 16 bases between them. CDR3 bases: TGTGCCAGCAGCTTAGGGGGAGTGACAAGCCTCTATGGCTACACCTTC. Its translation is CASSLGGVTSLYGYTF.